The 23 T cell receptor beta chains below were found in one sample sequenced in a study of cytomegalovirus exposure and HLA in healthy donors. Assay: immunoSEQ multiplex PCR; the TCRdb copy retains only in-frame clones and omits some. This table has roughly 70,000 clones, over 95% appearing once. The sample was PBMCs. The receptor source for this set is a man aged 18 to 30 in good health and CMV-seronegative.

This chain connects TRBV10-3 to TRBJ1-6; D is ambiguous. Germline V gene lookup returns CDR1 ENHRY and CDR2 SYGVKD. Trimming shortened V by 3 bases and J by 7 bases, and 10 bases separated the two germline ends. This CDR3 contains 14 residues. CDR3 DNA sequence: TGTGCCATCAGTGAAGCGAGTGGGAATTCACCCCTCCACTTT. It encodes CAISEASGNSPLHF.

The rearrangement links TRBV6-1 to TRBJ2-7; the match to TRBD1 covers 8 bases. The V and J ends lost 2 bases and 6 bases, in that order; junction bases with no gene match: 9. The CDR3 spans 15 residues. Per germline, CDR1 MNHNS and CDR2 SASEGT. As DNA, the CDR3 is TGTGCCAGCAGTGAACCGGGACAGGTCACCTTCGAGCAGTACTTC. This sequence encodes CASSEPGQVTFEQYF.

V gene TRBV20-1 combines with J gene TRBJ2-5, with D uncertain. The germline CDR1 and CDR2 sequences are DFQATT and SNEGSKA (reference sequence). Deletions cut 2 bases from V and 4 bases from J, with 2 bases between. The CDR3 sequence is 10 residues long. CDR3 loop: CSARRETQYF. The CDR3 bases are TGCAGTGCTAGACGAGAGACCCAGTACTTC.

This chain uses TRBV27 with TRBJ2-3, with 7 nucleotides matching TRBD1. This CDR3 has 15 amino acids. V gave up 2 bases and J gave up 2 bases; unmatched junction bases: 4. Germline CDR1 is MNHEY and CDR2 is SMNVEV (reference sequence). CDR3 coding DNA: TGTGCCAGCAGTTTAATGGACAGGCACACAGATACGCAGTATTTT. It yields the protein CASSLMDRHTDTQYF.

The CDR3 nucleotides read TGTGCCAGCTCCAGCGAGGGACTAATGAACACTGAAGCTTTCTTT. Translating it yields CASSSEGLMNTEAFF. The chain couples TRBV25-1 to TRBJ1-1; possible D gene TRBD1, 5 bases. Germline lookup yields CDR1 MGHDK and CDR2 SYGVNS. There are 15 residues in the CDR3. The V end lost 8 bases, the J end lost 0 bases, and 16 bases lay between the germline ends.

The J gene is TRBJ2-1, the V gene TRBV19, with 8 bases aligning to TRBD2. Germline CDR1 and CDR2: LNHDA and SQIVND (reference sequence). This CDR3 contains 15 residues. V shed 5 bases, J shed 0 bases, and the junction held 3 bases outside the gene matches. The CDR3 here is CASSETSGSYNEQFF. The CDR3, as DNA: TGTGCCAGTAGTGAAACTAGCGGCTCCTACAATGAGCAGTTCTTC.

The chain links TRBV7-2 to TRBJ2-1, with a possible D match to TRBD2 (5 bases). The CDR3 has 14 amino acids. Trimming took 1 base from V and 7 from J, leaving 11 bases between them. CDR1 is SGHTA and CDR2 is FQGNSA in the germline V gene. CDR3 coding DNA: TGTGCCAGCAGCTTAGGAGGGAGCATGAATGAGCAGTTCTTC. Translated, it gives CASSLGGSMNEQFF.

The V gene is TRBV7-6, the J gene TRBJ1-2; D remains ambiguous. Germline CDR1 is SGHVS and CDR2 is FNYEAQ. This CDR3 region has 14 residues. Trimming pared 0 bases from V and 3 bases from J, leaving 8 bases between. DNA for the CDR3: TGTGCCAGCAGCTTAGCGTCGGAGGACTATGGCTACACCTTC. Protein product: CASSLASEDYGYTF.

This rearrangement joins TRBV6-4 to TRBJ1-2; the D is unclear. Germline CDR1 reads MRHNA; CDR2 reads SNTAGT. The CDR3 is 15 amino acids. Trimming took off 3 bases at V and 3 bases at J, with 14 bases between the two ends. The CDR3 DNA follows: TGTGCCAGCAGTGAGGGCCCGGCCAGCTACTATGGCTACACCTTC. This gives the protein CASSEGPASYYGYTF.

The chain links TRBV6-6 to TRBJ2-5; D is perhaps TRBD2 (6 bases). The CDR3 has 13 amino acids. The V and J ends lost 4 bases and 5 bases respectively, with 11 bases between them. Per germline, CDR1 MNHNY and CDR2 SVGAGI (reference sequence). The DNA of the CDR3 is TGTGCCAGCAGTTCGGACTATAGGGAGACCCAGTACTTC. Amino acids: CASSSDYRETQYF.

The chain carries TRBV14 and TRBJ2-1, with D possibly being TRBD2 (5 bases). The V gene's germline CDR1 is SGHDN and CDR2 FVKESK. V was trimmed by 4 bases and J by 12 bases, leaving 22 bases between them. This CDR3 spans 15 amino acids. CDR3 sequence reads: CASSPGRIVNLAQFF. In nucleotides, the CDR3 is TGTGCCAGCAGCCCGGGAAGGATTGTGAATCTGGCGCAGTTCTTC.

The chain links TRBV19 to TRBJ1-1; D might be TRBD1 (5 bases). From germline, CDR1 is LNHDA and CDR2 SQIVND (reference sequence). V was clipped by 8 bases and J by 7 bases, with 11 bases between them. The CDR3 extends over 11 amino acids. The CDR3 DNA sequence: TGTGCCAGTTTTAGGGGCAGTGAAGCTTTCTTT. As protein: CASFRGSEAFF.

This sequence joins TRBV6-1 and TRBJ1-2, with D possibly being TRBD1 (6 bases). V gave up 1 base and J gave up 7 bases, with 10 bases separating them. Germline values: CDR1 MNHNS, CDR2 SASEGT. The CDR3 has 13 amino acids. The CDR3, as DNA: TGTGCCAGCAGTGAAGAGTCAGGGGTTGGCTACACCTTC. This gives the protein CASSEESGVGYTF.

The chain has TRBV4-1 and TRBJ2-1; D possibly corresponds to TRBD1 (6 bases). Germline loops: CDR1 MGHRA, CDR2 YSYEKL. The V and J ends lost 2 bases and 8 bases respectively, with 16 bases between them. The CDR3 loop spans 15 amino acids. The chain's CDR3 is CASSQKTSGEYEQFF. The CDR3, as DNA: TGCGCCAGCAGCCAAAAAACTTCAGGGGAGTATGAGCAGTTCTTC.

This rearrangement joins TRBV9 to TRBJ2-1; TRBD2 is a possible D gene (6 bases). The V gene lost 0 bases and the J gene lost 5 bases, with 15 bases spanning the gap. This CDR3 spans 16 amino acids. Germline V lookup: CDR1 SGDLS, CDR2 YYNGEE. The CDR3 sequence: CASSVGGLATDNEQFF. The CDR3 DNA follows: TGTGCCAGCAGCGTAGGTGGGCTAGCGACTGACAATGAGCAGTTCTTC.

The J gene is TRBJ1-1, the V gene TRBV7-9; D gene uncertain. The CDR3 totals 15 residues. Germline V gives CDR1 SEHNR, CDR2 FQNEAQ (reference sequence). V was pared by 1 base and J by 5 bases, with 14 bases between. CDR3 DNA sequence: TGTGCCAGCAGCTTAGAAGAGGGAATAAGGACTGAAGCTTTCTTT. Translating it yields CASSLEEGIRTEAFF.

CDR3 bases: TGCGCCAGCAGCCCGGGACTAGCGGGAGGGGCTGAGCAGTTCTTC. This translates into CASSPGLAGGAEQFF. The chain couples TRBV5-1 to TRBJ2-1; 16 nucleotides align to TRBD2. The CDR3 has 15 residues. The V segment lost 4 bases and the J segment 9 bases; nucleotides outside the gene matches: 4. Per germline, CDR1 SGHRS and CDR2 YFSETQ.

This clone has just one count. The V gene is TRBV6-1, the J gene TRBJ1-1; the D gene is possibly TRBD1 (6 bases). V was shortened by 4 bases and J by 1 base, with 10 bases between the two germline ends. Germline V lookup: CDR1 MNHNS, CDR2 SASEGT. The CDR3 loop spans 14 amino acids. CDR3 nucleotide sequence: TGTGCCAGCAGTGCGTGGACAGAGAACACTGAAGCTTTCTTT. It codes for CASSAWTENTEAFF.

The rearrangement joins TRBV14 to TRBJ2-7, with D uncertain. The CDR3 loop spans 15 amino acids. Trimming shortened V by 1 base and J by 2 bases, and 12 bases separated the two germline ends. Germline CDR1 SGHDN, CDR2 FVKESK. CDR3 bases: TGTGCCAGCAGCCAAGGAGTAATCTATACCTACGAGCAGTACTTC. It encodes CASSQGVIYTYEQYF.

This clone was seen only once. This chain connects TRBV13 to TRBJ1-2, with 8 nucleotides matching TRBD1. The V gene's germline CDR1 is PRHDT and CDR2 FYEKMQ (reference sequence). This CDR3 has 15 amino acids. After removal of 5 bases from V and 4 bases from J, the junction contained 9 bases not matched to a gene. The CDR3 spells CASSAKGQEIYGYTF. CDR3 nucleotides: TGTGCCAGCAGCGCCAAGGGACAGGAGATCTATGGCTACACCTTC.

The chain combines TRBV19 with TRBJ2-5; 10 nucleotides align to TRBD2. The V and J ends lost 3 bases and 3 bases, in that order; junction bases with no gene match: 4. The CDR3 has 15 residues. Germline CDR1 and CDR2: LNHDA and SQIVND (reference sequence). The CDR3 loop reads CASSMVLAGEETQYF. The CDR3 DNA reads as TGTGCCAGTAGTATGGTTCTAGCGGGAGAAGAGACCCAGTACTTC. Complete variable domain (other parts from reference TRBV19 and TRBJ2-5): DGGITQSPKYLFRKEGQNVTLSCEQNLNHDAMYWYRQDPGQGLRLIYYSQIVNDFQKGDIAEGYSVSREKKESFPLTVTSAQKNPTAFYLCASSMVLAGEETQYFGPGTRLLVL.

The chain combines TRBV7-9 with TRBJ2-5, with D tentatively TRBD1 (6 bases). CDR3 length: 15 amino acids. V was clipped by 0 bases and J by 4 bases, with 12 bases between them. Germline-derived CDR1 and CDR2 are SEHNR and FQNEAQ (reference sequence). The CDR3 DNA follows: TGTGCCAGCAGCTTAGCCCCAGGGGAAGGAGAGACCCAGTACTTC. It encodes CASSLAPGEGETQYF. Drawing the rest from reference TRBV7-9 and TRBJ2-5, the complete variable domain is DTGVSQNPRHKITKRGQNVTFRCDPISEHNRLYWYRQTLGQGPEFLTYFQNEAQLEKSRLLSDRFSAERPKGSFSTLEIQRTEQGDSAMYLCASSLAPGEGETQYFGPGTRLLVL.

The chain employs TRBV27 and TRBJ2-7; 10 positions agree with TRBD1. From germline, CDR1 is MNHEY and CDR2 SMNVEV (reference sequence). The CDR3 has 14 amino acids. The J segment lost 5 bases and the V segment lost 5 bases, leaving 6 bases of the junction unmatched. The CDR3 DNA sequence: TGTGCCAGCAGTATCCGACAGGGGGCGGACGAGCAGTACTTC. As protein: CASSIRQGADEQYF.